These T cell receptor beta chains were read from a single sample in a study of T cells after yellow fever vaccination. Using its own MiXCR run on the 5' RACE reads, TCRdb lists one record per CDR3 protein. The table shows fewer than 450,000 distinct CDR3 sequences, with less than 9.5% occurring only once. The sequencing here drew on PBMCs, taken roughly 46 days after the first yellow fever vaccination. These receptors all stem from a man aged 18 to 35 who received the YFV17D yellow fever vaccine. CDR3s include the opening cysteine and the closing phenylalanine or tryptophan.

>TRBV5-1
CASSFSGLRNTEAFF
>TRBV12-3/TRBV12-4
CASKGTLANEKLFF
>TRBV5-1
CASSLNVYEQYF
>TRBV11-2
CASSGGRGGQETQYF
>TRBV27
CASSLYREQGETQYF
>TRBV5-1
CASSLNPAGGEETQYF
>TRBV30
CAWRKQETQYF
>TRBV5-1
CASSLDLGSQAFF
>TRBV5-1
CASSPERGDYEQYF
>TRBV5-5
CASSHNRGSGANVLTF
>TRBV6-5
CASSYRGTGAYNEQFF
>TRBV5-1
CASSFGGQGSFDSPLHF
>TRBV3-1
CASSQAINTGELFF
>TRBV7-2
CASSVGLARGEQFF
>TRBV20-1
CSARGRWKNVPSSYNEQFF
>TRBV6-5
CASSYRGPGELFF
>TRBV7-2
CASSPRMWAGTQYF
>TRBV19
CACSTGGHQPQHF
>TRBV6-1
CASSLAWTDTQYF
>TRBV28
CASRPTITWDEQFF
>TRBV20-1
CSEQGRGTDTQYF
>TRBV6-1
CASSVGHLSNQPQHF
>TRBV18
CASSPSQGVTDTQYF
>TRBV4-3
CASSQDSSGADEQFF
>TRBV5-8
CASSSGYYNEQFF
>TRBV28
CASSLSHRTETQYF
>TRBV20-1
CSANRQGQPQHF
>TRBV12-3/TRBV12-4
CASTAGVAKNIQYF
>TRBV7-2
CASSPTGVRTEAFF
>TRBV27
CASSFRQNYGYTF
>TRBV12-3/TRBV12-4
CASSFARGSYGYTF
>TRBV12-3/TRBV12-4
CASRGTYTGELFF
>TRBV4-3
CASSHPGGRQGDTGELFF
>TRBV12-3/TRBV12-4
CASSFGHTIYF
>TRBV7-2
CASSLTARGLADTQYF
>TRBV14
CASSQGNNSPLHF
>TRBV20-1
CSASGTGNTEAFF
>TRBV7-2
CASSQGLAEETQYF
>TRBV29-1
CSGGQQGNTEAFF
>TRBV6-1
CASRARQGSTDTQYF
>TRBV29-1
CSVSTAEFNIQYF
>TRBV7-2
CASGTGTQETQYF
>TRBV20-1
CSAREGALGYTF
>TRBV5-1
CASSQTPTGGNQPQHF
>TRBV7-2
CASSLPPGRSGANVLTF
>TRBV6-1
CASTRQQGASPLHF
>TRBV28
CASSRDRGNLQETQYF
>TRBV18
CASSPAALIGNYGYTF
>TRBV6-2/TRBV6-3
CASSHGGVNEQFF
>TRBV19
CASSKGWGGDQPQHF
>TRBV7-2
CASSSRGTQYF